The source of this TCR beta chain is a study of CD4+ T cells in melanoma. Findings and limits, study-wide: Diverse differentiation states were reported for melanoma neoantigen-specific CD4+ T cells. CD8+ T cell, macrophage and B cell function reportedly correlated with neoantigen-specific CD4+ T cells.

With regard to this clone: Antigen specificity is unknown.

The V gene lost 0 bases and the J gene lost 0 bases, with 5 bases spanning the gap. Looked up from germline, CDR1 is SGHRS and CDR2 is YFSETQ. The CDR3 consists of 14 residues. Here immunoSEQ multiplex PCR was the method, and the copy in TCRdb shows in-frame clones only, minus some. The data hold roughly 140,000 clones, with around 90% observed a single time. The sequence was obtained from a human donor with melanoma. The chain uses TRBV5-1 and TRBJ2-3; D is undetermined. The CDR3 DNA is TGCGCCAGCAGCTTGGGTGATAGCACAGATACGCAGTATTTT. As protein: CASSLGDSTDTQYF.